This TCR beta chain was captured in a study of OX40 agonist ivuxolimab in advanced cancers. Study findings and constraints: The study found among the lowest clonal expansion in partial responders at 0.1-3.0 mg/kg.

TCRdb's table, derived via immunoSEQ multiplex PCR, lists solely in-frame clones and lacks some. The table shows about 110,000 clones, with roughly nine tenths occurring only once. Concerning this clone itself: Its antigen is undetermined.

This CDR3 is 14 amino acids long. Trimming cost V 3 bases and J 4 bases, with 12 bases left between them. Germline loops: CDR1 KGHSH, CDR2 LQKENI. This sequence originates from an adult with an advanced solid tumor such as melanoma, head and neck, liver or kidney cancer. The chain employs TRBV18 and TRBJ1-2, with TRBD1 as a possible D gene (6 bases). This specimen was CD4+ or CD8+ T cells sorted from blood, taken in a trial of the OX40 agonist ivuxolimab. The CDR3 loop is CASSPNRDVYGYTF. The CDR3 DNA follows: TGTGCCAGCTCACCGAACAGGGACGTCTATGGCTACACCTTC.